Listed here are 30 T cell receptor beta chains from one sample, sequenced in a study of blood T cells in healthy people across ages (dated by TCRdb to between 2015 and 2016). Library prep was done by 5' RACE. The sequencing machine was an Illumina HiSeq 2500. A second roughly 7 to 11 cycle PCR used a sample-barcoded 5' primer and a J-beta primer mix. TCRdb cleaned the public reads at Q25 with fastp, built clones with MiXCR and kept in-frame beta chains. Each record represents a unique CDR3 protein, reported with the most common genes and DNA among its rows. For this sample the table gives 980,000 or so distinct CDR3 sequences, of which roughly 50% were detected only once. The biggest ten clones account for roughly 13% of the sample. Sample: blood. All receptors derive from a man aged 25-45 years in good health.

The V and J genes are TRBV6-5 and TRBJ1-6; TRBD1 agrees at 10 bases. This CDR3 is 15 amino acids long. V trimming: 4 bases; J trimming: 7 bases; junction bases outside the gene matches: 4. The V gene's germline CDR1 is MNHEY and CDR2 SVGAGI. CDR3 bases: TGTGCCAGCAGTTCCGGGACAGGGGAGAATTCACCCCTCCACTTT. Encoded protein: CASSSGTGENSPLHF.

This clonotype showed up many times. A junction boundary mismatches the germline segment, possibly from a read error. The chain carries TRBV5-1 and TRBJ2-5; TRBD1 is a possible D gene (6 bases). This CDR3 comprises 13 residues. Germline lookup yields CDR1 SGHRS and CDR2 YFSETQ. DNA of the CDR3: TGTGCCAGCAGTGGAACAGGGCAAGAGACCCAGTACTTC. Encoded protein: CASSGTGQETQYF.

This chain uses TRBV20-1 with TRBJ2-1; possibly TRBD1 or TRBD2 for D (6 bases each). Germline values: CDR1 DFQATT, CDR2 SNEGSKA (reference sequence). The CDR3 length is 16 residues. The germline V and J ends were trimmed by 6 bases and 1 base, with 19 bases remaining between them. DNA for the CDR3: TGCAGTGCAGAAGCTGGGGGGCCGGAATCCTACAATGAGCAGTTCTTC. Its translation: CSAEAGGPESYNEQFF.

The J gene is TRBJ2-7, the V gene TRBV6-4; tentatively, D is TRBD2 (6 bases). Germline V gene lookup returns CDR1 MRHNA and CDR2 SNTAGT. The CDR3 contains 15 residues. The V end lost 5 bases, the J end lost 3 bases, and 17 bases lay between the germline ends. CDR3 DNA sequence: TGTGCCAGCAGTCTTCGTCCGGGGACTGACTACGAGCAGTACTTC. This gives the protein CASSLRPGTDYEQYF.

The J gene is TRBJ2-3, the V gene TRBV9; 7 bases are a match to TRBD1. The CDR3 consists of 18 residues. Unmatched junction bases numbered 18, after V lost 4 bases and J lost 4 bases. CDR1 is SGDLS and CDR2 is YYNGEE in the germline V gene. The CDR3 nucleotides are TGTGCCAGCAGCCACCCCGTGCGAGGGGGCCTTTTATCAGATACGCAGTATTTT. It yields the protein CASSHPVRGGLLSDTQYF.

The V call is TRBV29-1, the J call TRBJ2-3, with D perhaps TRBD1 (7 bases). This CDR3 spans 15 amino acids. V lost 2 bases, J lost 3 bases, and 15 bases lay in between. Per germline, CDR1 SQVTM and CDR2 ANQGSEA. CDR3 sequence: CSVERGDRPTDTQYF. CDR3 bases: TGCAGCGTTGAACGCGGGGACAGACCTACAGATACGCAGTATTTT.

The chain joins TRBV29-1 to TRBJ1-2; no firm D call. CDR1 and CDR2 from the germline V gene are SQVTM and ANQGSEA. This CDR3 spans 12 amino acids. The V end was cut by 7 bases, the J end by 0 bases, with 9 bases between. CDR3 protein: CSAHGANYGYTF. CDR3 coding DNA: TGCAGCGCCCACGGCGCTAACTATGGCTACACCTTC.

The rearrangement joins TRBV4-1 to TRBJ2-3; 9 bases match TRBD2. In germline, CDR1 is MGHRA, CDR2 YSYEKL. CDR3 length: 17 amino acids. V lost 4 bases to trimming and J lost 1 base; unmatched junction nucleotides: 9. The CDR3 reads CASSPLRGGGGTDTQYF. The CDR3 coding sequence is TGCGCCAGCAGCCCACTTCGGGGCGGGGGGGGCACAGATACGCAGTATTTT.

The J gene is TRBJ2-3, the V gene TRBV7-9; no clear D. The CDR3 covers 16 residues. Trimming removed 5 bases from V and 6 bases from J, with 21 bases in between. The V gene's germline CDR1 is SEHNR and CDR2 FQNEAQ (reference sequence). The CDR3 protein is CASSVRATKAVDTQYF. The CDR3 coding sequence is TGTGCCAGCAGCGTAAGAGCTACAAAGGCAGTGGATACGCAGTATTTT.

This clonotype came up once. The chain is built from TRBV4-1 and TRBJ2-1, with 14 nucleotides matching TRBD2. The CDR3 extends over 17 amino acids. The germline V gene encodes CDR1 MGHRA and CDR2 YSYEKL. Trimming cost V 0 bases and J 8 bases; bases outside gene matches: 6. CDR3 amino acids: CASSQEGTSGSGDEQFF. CDR3 DNA sequence: TGCGCCAGCAGCCAAGAGGGGACTAGCGGGAGTGGAGATGAGCAGTTCTTC.

This clonotype appeared a few times. The chain couples TRBV29-1 to TRBJ1-5; 7 bases line up with TRBD1. V lost 6 bases, J lost 6 bases, and 8 bases stayed unmatched. This CDR3 region has 13 residues. From germline, CDR1 is SQVTM and CDR2 ANQGSEA. The CDR3: CSVYAGGGQPQHF. CDR3 nucleotides: TGCAGCGTGTACGCAGGGGGGGGTCAGCCCCAGCATTTT. Looking up the rest from reference TRBV29-1 and TRBJ1-5 gives the full variable domain: SAVISQKPSRDICQRGTSLTIQCQVDSQVTMMFWYRQQPGQSLTLIATANQGSEATYESGFVIDKFPISRPNLTFSTLTVSNMSPEDSSIYLCSVYAGGGQPQHFGDGTRLSIL.

The V and J genes are TRBV9 and TRBJ1-3; D possibly corresponds to TRBD1 (5 bases). This CDR3 spans 15 amino acids. The V end was cut by 6 bases, the J end by 2 bases, with 15 bases between. Germline loops: CDR1 SGDLS, CDR2 YYNGEE. In DNA, the CDR3 is TGTGCCAGCAACGAGGACGGGGGGGCTGGAAACACCATATATTTT. Translating it yields CASNEDGGAGNTIYF.

This clonotype was detected a few times. The J gene is TRBJ1-4, the V gene TRBV9, with TRBD1 matching 7 bases. The junction had 10 bases not matched to a gene; V was cut back by 3 bases and J by 5 bases. There are 16 residues in the CDR3. In germline, CDR1 is SGDLS, CDR2 YYNGEE. The DNA of the CDR3 is TGTGCCAGCAGCGCTTCAGACAGGGTGAGAAATGAAAAACTGTTTTTT. Protein: CASSASDRVRNEKLFF.

J is TRBJ2-7 and V is TRBV6-2 or TRBV6-3; TRBD1 agrees at 8 bases. The CDR3 loop spans 17 amino acids. Losses at the gene ends were 7 bases for V and 1 base for J; bases not matched to a gene: 15. Germline V gene sequence: CDR1 MNHEY, CDR2 SVGEGT. The CDR3 nucleotides read TGTGCCAGCAACCCGGACAGGGTTGGGATTAGATCCTACGAGCAGTACTTC. This translates into CASNPDRVGIRSYEQYF.

This clonotype was seen a few times. The rearrangement joins TRBV5-1 to TRBJ2-3; 7 bases fit TRBD2. Losses at the gene ends were 3 bases for V and 3 bases for J; bases not matched to a gene: 7. From germline, CDR1 is SGHRS and CDR2 YFSETQ. This CDR3 is built from 15 residues. CDR3 nucleotides: TGCGCCAGCAGCTCTTCGCCCGGGGGGACAGATACGCAGTATTTT. Translating it yields CASSSSPGGTDTQYF. The full variable domain, rest sourced from reference TRBV5-1 and TRBJ2-3, is KAGVTQTPRYLIKTRGQQVTLSCSPISGHRSVSWYQQTPGQGLQFLFEYFSETQRNKGNFPGRFSGRQFSNSRSEMNVSTLELGDSALYLCASSSSPGGTDTQYFGPGTRLTVL.

This clonotype was detected only a few times. The rearrangement uses TRBV11-2 and TRBJ2-5; D possibly corresponds to TRBD2 (6 bases). The germline V and J ends were trimmed by 5 bases and 5 bases, with 21 bases remaining between them. This CDR3 is 16 amino acids long. Per germline, CDR1 SGHAT and CDR2 FQNNGV. The CDR3 loop reads CASSEQAGTGVETQYF. The CDR3 region has the DNA TGTGCCAGCAGCGAACAGGCTGGGACTGGGGTGGAGACCCAGTACTTC.

The sample holds many counts of this clonotype. The V gene is TRBV11-3, the J gene TRBJ2-3; 9 bases line up with TRBD1. This CDR3 region has 13 residues. Losses at the gene ends were 5 bases for V and 8 bases for J; bases not matched to a gene: 5. Germline V lookup: CDR1 SGHNT, CDR2 YENEEA. CDR3 coding DNA: TGTGCCAGCAGCGTTACAGGGGGCAGTACGCAGTATTTT. This translates into CASSVTGGSTQYF. Full variable domain (remainder filled in from reference TRBV11-3 and TRBJ2-3): EAGVVQSPRYKIIEKKQPVAFWCNPISGHNTLYWYLQNLGQGPELLIRYENEEAVDDSQLPKDRFSAERLKGVDSTLKIQPAELGDSAVYLCASSVTGGSTQYFGPGTRLTVL.

This clonotype was seen a few times. The rearrangement joins TRBV29-1 to TRBJ2-6; D gene uncertain. Per germline, CDR1 SQVTM and CDR2 ANQGSEA. Trimming took 5 bases from V and 2 from J, leaving 13 bases between them. The CDR3 covers 15 residues. Written as DNA, the CDR3 is TGCAGCGTTACTTCAGGAAGGGCTGGGGCCAACGTCCTGACTTTC. Residues: CSVTSGRAGANVLTF.

This chain joins TRBV9 and TRBJ1-1; D not certain. V was trimmed by 2 bases and J by 4 bases, leaving 15 bases between them. The germline gives CDR1 SGDLS, CDR2 YYNGEE. There are 15 residues in the CDR3. The CDR3 sequence is CASSVGEVQATEAFF. CDR3 nucleotide sequence: TGTGCCAGCAGCGTCGGGGAAGTACAAGCCACTGAAGCTTTCTTT. Variable domain in full (rest from reference TRBV9 and TRBJ1-1): DSGVTQTPKHLITATGQRVTLRCSPRSGDLSVYWYQQSLDQGLQFLIQYYNGEERAKGNILERFSAQQFPDLHSELNLSSLELGDSALYFCASSVGEVQATEAFFGQGTRLTVV.

Comment on this clonotype: One end of the junction varies from germline; a read error may be responsible. This rearrangement joins TRBV6-2 or TRBV6-3 to TRBJ2-3, with a weak D call TRBD1 (6 bases). The CDR3 is 15 residues long. Germline-derived CDR1 and CDR2 are MNHEY and SVGEGT. CDR3 region: CASSYLGASKDTQYF. Written as DNA, the CDR3 is TGTGCCAGCAGTTACCTGGGGGCGAGCAAAGATACGCAGTATTTT.

This clonotype has more than one count but fewer than ten. The V call is TRBV27, the J call TRBJ1-1, with TRBD1 as a possible D gene (5 bases). The CDR3 sequence is 14 residues long. Germline-derived CDR1 and CDR2 are MNHEY and SMNVEV (reference sequence). With 7 bases removed from V and 4 bases from J, the gap between germline ends came to 16 bases. DNA of the CDR3: TGTGCCAGCAAAGAGGGGTCCCTTGGCACTGAAGCTTTCTTT. Translated: CASKEGSLGTEAFF.

The chain couples TRBV20-1 to TRBJ2-7; D might be TRBD2 (5 bases). CDR1 and CDR2 (germline): DFQATT, SNEGSKA (reference sequence). Trimming removed 5 bases from V and 4 bases from J, with 18 bases in between. The CDR3 totals 14 residues. The CDR3, as DNA: TGCAGTGCTCCAAACCGACGGGGTCGGTACGAGCAGTACTTC. It is translated as CSAPNRRGRYEQYF.

This chain uses TRBV12-3 or TRBV12-4 with TRBJ2-4; D may match TRBD1 or TRBD2 (6 bases each). There are 12 residues in the CDR3. V lost 4 bases, J lost 13 bases, and 14 bases lay in between. This CDR3 is CASSSGAREQYF. CDR3 DNA: TGTGCCAGCAGTTCGGGGGCGAGAGAGCAGTACTTC.

This sequence joins TRBV6-2 or TRBV6-3 and TRBJ2-7, with D perhaps TRBD2 (7 bases). Trimming left V 6 bases short and J 2 bases short, with 17 bases between. Germline CDR1 and CDR2: MNHEY and SVGEGT. The CDR3 sequence is 15 residues long. CDR3 nucleotide sequence: TGTGCCAGCAGCTGGAGTGGGGGGGCTACCTACGAGCAGTACTTC. It specifies CASSWSGGATYEQYF.

This clonotype was counted only a few times. The chain joins TRBV28 to TRBJ2-3; 8 nucleotides align to TRBD2. The CDR3 contains 16 residues. From germline, CDR1 is MDHEN and CDR2 SYDVKM. Unmatched junction bases numbered 9, after V lost 5 bases and J lost 2 bases. CDR3 sequence reads: CASSPTSGGDTDTQYF. The CDR3, as DNA: TGTGCCAGCAGTCCTACCAGCGGGGGAGACACAGATACGCAGTATTTT.

This clonotype was recorded a few times. The chain couples TRBV7-9 to TRBJ2-3, with TRBD2 matching over 9 bases. Germline CDR1 SEHNR, CDR2 FQNEAQ (reference sequence). V was clipped by 5 bases and J by 5 bases; unmatched bases: 11. The CDR3 loop spans 16 amino acids. CDR3 sequence: CASSVPLAGGLDTQYF. In DNA form, the CDR3 reads TGTGCCAGCAGCGTCCCGCTCGCGGGGGGGCTAGATACGCAGTATTTT.

There are a few counts of this clonotype. V and J are TRBV9 and TRBJ2-5; 7 bases are shared with TRBD1. CDR1 and CDR2 (germline): SGDLS, YYNGEE. The length of the CDR3 is 16 residues. V shed 3 bases, J shed 0 bases, and the junction held 8 bases outside the gene matches. The CDR3 spells CASSEGDSTYQETQYF. DNA of the CDR3: TGTGCCAGCAGCGAGGGGGACAGCACTTACCAAGAGACCCAGTACTTC.

The rearrangement uses TRBV11-1 and TRBJ1-2, with a tentative D call TRBD1 (5 bases). This CDR3 spans 15 amino acids. The V end was cut by 4 bases, the J end by 6 bases, with 18 bases between. From germline, CDR1 is SGHAT and CDR2 FQDESV (reference sequence). The CDR3 is CASSSRGATGDGYTF. CDR3 coding DNA: TGTGCCAGCAGCTCTCGAGGGGCAACGGGGGATGGCTACACCTTC.

This chain links TRBV14 with TRBJ1-1; D uncertain. CDR3 length: 12 residues. Trimming stripped 3 bases from V and 11 bases from J, with 13 bases between. CDR1 is SGHDN, CDR2 FVKESK, per germline. This chain's CDR3 is CASSQMNSWAFF. The CDR3, as DNA: TGTGCCAGCAGCCAGATGAATTCCTGGGCTTTCTTT. The full variable domain, its missing parts supplied by reference TRBV14 and TRBJ1-1, is EAGVTQFPSHSVIEKGQTVTLRCDPISGHDNLYWYRRVMGKEIKFLLHFVKESKQDESGMPNNRFLAERTGGTYSTLKVQPAELEDSGVYFCASSQMNSWAFFGQGTRLTVV.

The sample holds a few counts of this clonotype. The rearrangement uses TRBV12-3 or TRBV12-4 and TRBJ2-5; the D is unclear. V was shortened by 8 bases and J by 0 bases, with 13 bases between the two germline ends. The CDR3 extends over 14 amino acids. In DNA, the CDR3 is TGTGCCAGCTCATTAGCAGACTACCAAGAGACCCAGTACTTC. Protein: CASSLADYQETQYF.